The rows below give T cell receptor beta chains drawn from one sample of a study of OX40 agonist ivuxolimab in advanced cancers. The method was immunoSEQ multiplex PCR; TCRdb's version includes in-frame clones alone and lacks a portion of them. Of roughly 100,000 clones in the sample, around 80% were seen once. The source was CD4+ or CD8+ T cells sorted from blood, collected in a trial of the OX40 agonist ivuxolimab. The receptor source for this set is an adult with an advanced solid tumor such as melanoma, head and neck, liver or kidney cancer. The CDR3 runs from the conserved cysteine through the conserved F or W. D genes are given only for firm matches. The size of a clone is reported for some rows only, either as once, few or many, or as a class for expanded clones.

TRBJ1-1,-,-,TRBV18,CASSPRVARAFF,TGTGCCAGCTCCCCTCGGGTGGCGAGGGCTTTCTTT
TRBJ1-5,-,-,TRBV7-2,CASSPLYDQPQHF,TGTGCCAGCAGCCCACTGTACGATCAGCCCCAGCATTTT
TRBJ2-7,-,-,TRBV12-5,CASGSMDSYEQYF,TGTGCTAGTGGTTCGATGGACAGTTACGAGCAGTACTTC
TRBJ1-4,-,-,TRBV13,CASSLGARAGGGEKLFF,TGTGCCAGCAGCTTAGGAGCGCGGGCCGGGGGGGGTGAAAAACTGTTTTTT
TRBJ1-6,-,TRBD1,TRBV11-2,CASSFGQGNSPLHF,TGTGCCAGCAGCTTCGGACAGGGTAATTCACCCCTCCACTTT
TRBJ2-5,-,TRBD2,TRBV7-3,CASSESGGIRETQYF,TGTGCCAGCAGCGAGAGCGGGGGGATTCGAGAGACCCAGTACTTC
TRBJ2-1,-,TRBD2,TRBV28,CASRGGEYNEQFF,TGTGCCAGCCGCGGGGGTGAGTACAATGAGCAGTTCTTC
TRBJ2-1,few,TRBD1,TRBV5-1,CASSLAQGAYNEQFF,TGCGCCAGCAGCTTGGCTCAGGGGGCGTACAATGAGCAGTTCTTC
TRBJ2-3,-,-,TRBV6-7,CATCQDTDTQYF,TGTGCCACTTGTCAGGACACAGATACGCAGTATTTT
TRBJ2-7,-,-,TRBV5-1,CASSSGTPREQYF,TGCGCCAGCAGCTCAGGGACCCCCCGGGAGCAGTACTTC
TRBJ2-2,-,-,TRBV15,CATSRDRSTRGGELFF,TGTGCCACCAGCAGAGATCGAAGTACTCGGGGCGGGGAGCTGTTTTTT
TRBJ1-4,-,-,TRBV28,CASSSQRSGGEKLFF,TGTGCCAGCAGTTCGCAGAGGTCGGGGGGTGAAAAACTGTTTTTT
TRBJ2-3,-,-,TRBV4-1,CASSPQTGPNWADTQYF,TGCGCCAGCAGCCCACAAACAGGGCCCAATTGGGCAGATACGCAGTATTTT
TRBJ2-5,-,TRBD2,TRBV5-1,CASSPGLAGLLKETQYF,TGCGCCAGCAGCCCGGGACTAGCGGGCTTATTAAAAGAGACCCAGTACTTC
TRBJ2-5,-,TRBD2,TRBV6-5,CASSPSGGDGETQYF,TGTGCCAGCAGCCCAAGCGGGGGTGACGGGGAGACCCAGTACTTC
TRBJ2-4,once,TRBD1,TRBV7-6,CASSLATGGGNIQYF,TGTGCCAGCAGCTTAGCCACAGGGGGCGGGAACATTCAGTACTTC
TRBJ1-2,-,TRBD1,TRBV12-5,CASGLAETGADLNGYTF,TGTGCTAGTGGTTTGGCAGAAACAGGGGCGGATTTGAATGGCTACACCTTC
TRBJ1-3,-,-,TRBV28,CASSETGPSGNTIYF,TGTGCCAGCAGTGAGACAGGTCCCTCCGGAAACACCATATATTTT
TRBJ2-3,-,TRBD2,TRBV18,CASSPPGLAGWADTQYF,TGTGCCAGCTCACCACCGGGACTAGCGGGGTGGGCAGATACGCAGTATTTT
TRBJ2-3,-,-,TRBV30,CAWSVFLRGGPTDTQYF,TGTGCCTGGAGTGTATTCCTAAGAGGAGGCCCCACAGATACGCAGTATTTT
TRBJ1-1,-,-,TRBV5-8,CASSLQGVGTEAFF,TGTGCCAGCAGCTTGCAGGGTGTTGGGACTGAAGCTTTCTTT
TRBJ1-3,-,TRBD1,TRBV6-6,CASTGQGRNTIYF,TGTGCCAGCACGGGACAGGGAAGAAACACCATATATTTT
TRBJ2-5,-,TRBD1,TRBV7-9,CASSVLQGAGETQYF,TGTGCCAGCAGCGTCCTTCAGGGGGCAGGGGAGACCCAGTACTTC
TRBJ1-1,-,-,TRBV11-2,CASNIRGNTEAFF,TGTGCCAGCAATATCCGGGGGAACACTGAAGCTTTCTTT